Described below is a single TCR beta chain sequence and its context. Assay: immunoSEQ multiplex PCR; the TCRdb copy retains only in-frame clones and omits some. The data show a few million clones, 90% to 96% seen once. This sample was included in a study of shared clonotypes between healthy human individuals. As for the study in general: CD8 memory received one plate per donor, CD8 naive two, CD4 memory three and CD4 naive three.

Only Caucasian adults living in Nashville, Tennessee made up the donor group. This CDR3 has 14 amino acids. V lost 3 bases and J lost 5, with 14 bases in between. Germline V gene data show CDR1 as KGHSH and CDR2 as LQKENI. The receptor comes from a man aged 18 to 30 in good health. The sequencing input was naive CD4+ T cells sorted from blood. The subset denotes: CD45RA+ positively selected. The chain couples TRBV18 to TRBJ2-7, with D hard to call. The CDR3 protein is CASSPTPSSDEQYF. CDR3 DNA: TGTGCCAGCTCACCTACTCCATCGTCCGACGAGCAGTACTTC.